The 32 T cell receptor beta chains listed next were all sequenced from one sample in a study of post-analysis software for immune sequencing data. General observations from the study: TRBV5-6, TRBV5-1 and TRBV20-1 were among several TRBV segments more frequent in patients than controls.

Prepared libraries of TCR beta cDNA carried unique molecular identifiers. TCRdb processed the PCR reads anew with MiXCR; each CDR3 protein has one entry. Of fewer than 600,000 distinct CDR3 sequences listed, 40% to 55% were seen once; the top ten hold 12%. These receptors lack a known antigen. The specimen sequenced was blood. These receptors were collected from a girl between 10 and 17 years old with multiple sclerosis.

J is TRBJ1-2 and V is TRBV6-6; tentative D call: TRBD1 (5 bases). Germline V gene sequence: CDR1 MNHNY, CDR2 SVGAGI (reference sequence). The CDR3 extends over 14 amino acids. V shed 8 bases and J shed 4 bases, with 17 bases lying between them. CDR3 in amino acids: CASSPVRDGYGYTF. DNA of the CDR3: TGTGCCAGCTCACCTGTTCGGGACGGCTATGGCTACACCTTC.

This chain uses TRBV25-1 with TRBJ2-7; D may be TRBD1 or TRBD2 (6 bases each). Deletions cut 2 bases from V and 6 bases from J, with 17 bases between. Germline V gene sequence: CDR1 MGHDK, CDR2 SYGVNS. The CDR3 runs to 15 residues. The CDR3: CASSEAGGGQIEQYF. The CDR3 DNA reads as TGTGCCAGCAGTGAAGCCGGGGGTGGACAGATCGAGCAGTACTTC.

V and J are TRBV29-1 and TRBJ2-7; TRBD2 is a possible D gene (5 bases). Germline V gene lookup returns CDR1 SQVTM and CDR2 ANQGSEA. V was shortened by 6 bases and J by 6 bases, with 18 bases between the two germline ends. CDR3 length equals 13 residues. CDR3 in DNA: TGCAGCGTGGCTAAGACGCGGGCATCCGAGCAGTACTTC. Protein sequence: CSVAKTRASEQYF.

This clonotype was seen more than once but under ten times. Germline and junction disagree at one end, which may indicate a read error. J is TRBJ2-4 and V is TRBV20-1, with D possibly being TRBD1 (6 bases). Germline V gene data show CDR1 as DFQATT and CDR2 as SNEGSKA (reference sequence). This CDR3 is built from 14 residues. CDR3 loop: CSARGGLAKNIQYF. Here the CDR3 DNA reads TGCAGTGCGAGAGGGGGATTAGCCAAAAACATTCAGTACTTC.

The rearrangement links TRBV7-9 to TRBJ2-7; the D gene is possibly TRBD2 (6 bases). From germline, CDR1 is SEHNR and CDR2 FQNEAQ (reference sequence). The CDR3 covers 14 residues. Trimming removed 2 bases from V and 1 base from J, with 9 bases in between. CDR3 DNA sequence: TGTGCCAGCAGCTTAATAGCGGAATCCTACGAGCAGTACTTC. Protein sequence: CASSLIAESYEQYF.

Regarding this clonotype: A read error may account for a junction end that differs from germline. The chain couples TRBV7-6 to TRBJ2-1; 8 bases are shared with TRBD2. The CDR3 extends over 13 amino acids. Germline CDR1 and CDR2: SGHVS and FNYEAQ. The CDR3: CASVAGKHNERFF. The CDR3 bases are TGTGCCAGTGTAGCGGGAAAACACAATGAGCGGTTCTTC.

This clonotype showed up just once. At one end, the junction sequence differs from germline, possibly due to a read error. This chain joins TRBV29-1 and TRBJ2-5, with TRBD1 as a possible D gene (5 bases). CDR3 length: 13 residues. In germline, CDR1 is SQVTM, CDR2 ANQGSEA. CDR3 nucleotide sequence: TGCAGCGTGGATGGGGCAGGCCAAGAGACCCAGAACTTC. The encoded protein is CSVDGAGQETQNF.

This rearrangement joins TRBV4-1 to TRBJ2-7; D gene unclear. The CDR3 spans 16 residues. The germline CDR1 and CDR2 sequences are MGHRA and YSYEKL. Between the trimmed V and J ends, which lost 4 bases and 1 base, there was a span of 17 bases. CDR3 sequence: CASSLTDKGSSYEQYF. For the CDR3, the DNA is TGCGCCAGCAGCCTCACTGACAAAGGGTCTTCCTACGAGCAGTACTTC.

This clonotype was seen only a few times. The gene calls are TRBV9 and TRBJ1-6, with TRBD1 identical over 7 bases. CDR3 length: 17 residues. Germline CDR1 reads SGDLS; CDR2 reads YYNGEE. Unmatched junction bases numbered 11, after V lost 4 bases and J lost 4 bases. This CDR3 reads CASSPPAWTGYNSPLHF. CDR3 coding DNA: TGTGCCAGCAGCCCGCCGGCGTGGACAGGTTATAATTCACCCCTCCACTTT.

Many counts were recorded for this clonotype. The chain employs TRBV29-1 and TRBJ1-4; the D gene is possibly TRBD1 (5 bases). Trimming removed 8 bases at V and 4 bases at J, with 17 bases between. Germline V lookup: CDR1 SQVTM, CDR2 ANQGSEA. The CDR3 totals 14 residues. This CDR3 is CSINRGAGNEKLFF. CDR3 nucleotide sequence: TGCAGCATCAATAGGGGCGCCGGTAATGAAAAACTGTTTTTT.

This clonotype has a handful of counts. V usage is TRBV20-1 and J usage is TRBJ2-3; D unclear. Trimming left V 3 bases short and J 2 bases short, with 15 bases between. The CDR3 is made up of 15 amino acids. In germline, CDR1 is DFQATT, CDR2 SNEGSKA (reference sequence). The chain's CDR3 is CSARFPAGYTDTQYF. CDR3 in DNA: TGCAGTGCTAGGTTTCCGGCAGGTTACACAGATACGCAGTATTTT.

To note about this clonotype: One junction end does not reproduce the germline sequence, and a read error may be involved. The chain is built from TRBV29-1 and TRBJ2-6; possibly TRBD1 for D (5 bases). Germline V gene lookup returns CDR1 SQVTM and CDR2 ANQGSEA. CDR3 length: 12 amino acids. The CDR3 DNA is TGCAGCGTTGGCTCTGGGGCCGACGTCCTGACTTTC. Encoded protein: CSVGSGADVLTF. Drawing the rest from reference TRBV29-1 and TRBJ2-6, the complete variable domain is SAVISQKPSRDICQRGTSLTIQCQVDSQVTMMFWYRQQPGQSLTLIATANQGSEATYESGFVIDKFPISRPNLTFSTLTVSNMSPEDSSIYLCSVGSGADVLTFGAGSRLTVL.

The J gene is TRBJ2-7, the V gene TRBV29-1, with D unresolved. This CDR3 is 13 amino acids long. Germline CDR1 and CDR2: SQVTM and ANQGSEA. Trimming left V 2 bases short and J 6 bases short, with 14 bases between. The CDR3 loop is CSVERWPGSEQYF. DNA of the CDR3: TGCAGCGTTGAACGCTGGCCCGGGTCCGAGCAGTACTTC.

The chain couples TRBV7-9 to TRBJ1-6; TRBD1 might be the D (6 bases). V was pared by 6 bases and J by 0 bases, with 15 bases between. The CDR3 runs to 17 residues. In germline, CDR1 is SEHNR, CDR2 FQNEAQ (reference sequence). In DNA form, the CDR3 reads TGTGCCAGCAGAAGGTTGGACAGCCGCTCCTATAATTCACCCCTCCACTTT. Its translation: CASRRLDSRSYNSPLHF. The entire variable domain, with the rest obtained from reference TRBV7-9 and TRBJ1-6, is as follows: DTGVSQNPRHKITKRGQNVTFRCDPISEHNRLYWYRQTLGQGPEFLTYFQNEAQLEKSRLLSDRFSAERPKGSFSTLEIQRTEQGDSAMYLCASRRLDSRSYNSPLHFGNGTRLTVT.

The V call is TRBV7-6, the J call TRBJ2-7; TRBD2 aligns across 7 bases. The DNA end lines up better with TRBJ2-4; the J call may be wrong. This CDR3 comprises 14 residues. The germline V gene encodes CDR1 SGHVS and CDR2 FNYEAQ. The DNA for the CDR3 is TGTGCCAGCAGCTTAATCAGGGAGGGAAACATTCAGTACTTC. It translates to CASSLIREGNIQYF.

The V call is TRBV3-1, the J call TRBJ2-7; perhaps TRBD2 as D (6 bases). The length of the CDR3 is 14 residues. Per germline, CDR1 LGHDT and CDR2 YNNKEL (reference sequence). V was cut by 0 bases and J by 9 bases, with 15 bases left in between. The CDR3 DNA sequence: TGTGCCAGCAGCCAAGAGGCGCGGGACCTTCGGCAGTACTTC. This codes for CASSQEARDLRQYF.

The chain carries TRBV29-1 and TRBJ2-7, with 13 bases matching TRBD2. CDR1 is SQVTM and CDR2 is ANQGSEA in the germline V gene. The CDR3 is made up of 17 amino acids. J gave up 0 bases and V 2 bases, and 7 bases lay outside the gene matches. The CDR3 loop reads CSVEYTSGRGLSYEQYF. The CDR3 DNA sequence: TGCAGCGTTGAATATACTAGCGGGAGGGGGCTCTCCTACGAGCAGTACTTC.

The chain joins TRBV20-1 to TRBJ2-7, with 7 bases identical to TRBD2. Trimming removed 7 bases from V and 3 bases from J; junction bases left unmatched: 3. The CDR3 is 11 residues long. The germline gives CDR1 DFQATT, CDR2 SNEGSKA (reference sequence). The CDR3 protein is CSGRENYEQYF. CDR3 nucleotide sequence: TGCAGTGGGCGGGAGAACTACGAGCAGTACTTC.

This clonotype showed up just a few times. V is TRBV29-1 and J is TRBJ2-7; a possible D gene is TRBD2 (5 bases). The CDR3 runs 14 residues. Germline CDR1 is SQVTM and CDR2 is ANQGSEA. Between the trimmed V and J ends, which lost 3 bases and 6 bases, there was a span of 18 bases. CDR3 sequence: CSVDAGRLWSEQYF. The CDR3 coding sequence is TGCAGCGTTGATGCGGGCAGGCTATGGTCCGAGCAGTACTTC.

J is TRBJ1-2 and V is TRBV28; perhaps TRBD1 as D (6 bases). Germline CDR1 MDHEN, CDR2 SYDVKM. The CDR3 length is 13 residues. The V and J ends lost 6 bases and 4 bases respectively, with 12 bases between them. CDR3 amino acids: CASRLQGPYGYTF. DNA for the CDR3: TGTGCCAGCAGGCTACAGGGTCCCTATGGCTACACCTTC.

The CDR3 reads CASSLDRSGQGETQYF. As DNA, the CDR3 is TGTGCCAGCAGCTTAGATAGGAGCGGACAGGGGGAGACCCAGTACTTC. The J gene is TRBJ2-5, the V gene TRBV11-1, with TRBD1 matching 9 bases. CDR1 is SGHAT and CDR2 is FQDESV in the germline V gene (reference sequence). Trimming took 1 base from V and 5 from J; bases not matched to a gene: 8. This CDR3 spans 16 amino acids.

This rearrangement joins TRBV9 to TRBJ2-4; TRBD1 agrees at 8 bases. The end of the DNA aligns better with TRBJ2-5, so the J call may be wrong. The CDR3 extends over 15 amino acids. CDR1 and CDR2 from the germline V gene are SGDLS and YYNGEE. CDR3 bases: TGTGCCAGCAGCGTTGAGACAGGGGCGTCTGGGACCCAGTACTTC. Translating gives CASSVETGASGTQYF.

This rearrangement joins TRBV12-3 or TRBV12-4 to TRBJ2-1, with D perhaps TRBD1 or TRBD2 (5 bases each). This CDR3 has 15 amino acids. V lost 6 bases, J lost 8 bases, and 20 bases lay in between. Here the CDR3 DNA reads TGTGCCAGCAGGTCGACCGGGACCGCCGAAGATGAGCAGTTCTTC. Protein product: CASRSTGTAEDEQFF.

CDR3 in amino acids: CASSGTGTGTSYEQYF. The CDR3 DNA reads as TGTGCCAGCAGTGGAACCGGGACAGGGACCTCCTACGAGCAGTACTTC. The chain employs TRBV28 and TRBJ2-7, with 9 positions matching TRBD1. The length of the CDR3 is 16 residues. V was clipped by 5 bases and J by 0 bases; unmatched bases: 8. CDR1 is MDHEN, CDR2 SYDVKM, per germline.

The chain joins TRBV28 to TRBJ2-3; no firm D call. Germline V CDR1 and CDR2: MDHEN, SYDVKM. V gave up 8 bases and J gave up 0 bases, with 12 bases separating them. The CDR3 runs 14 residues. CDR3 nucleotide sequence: TGTGCCAGCGCCCCCGGGTTTAGCACAGATACGCAGTATTTT. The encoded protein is CASAPGFSTDTQYF.

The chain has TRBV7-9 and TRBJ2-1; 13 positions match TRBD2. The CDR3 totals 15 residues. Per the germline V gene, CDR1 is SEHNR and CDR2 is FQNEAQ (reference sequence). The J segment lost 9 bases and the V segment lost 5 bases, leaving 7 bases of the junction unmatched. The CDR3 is CASSVGLAGAGEQFF. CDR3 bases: TGTGCCAGCAGCGTCGGACTAGCGGGAGCAGGTGAGCAGTTCTTC.

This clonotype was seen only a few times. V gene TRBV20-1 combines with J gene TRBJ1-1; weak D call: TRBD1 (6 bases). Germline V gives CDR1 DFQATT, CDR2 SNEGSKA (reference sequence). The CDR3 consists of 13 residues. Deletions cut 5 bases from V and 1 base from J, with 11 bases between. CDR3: CSADTGSNTEAFF. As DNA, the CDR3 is TGCAGTGCTGACACAGGGTCGAACACTGAAGCTTTCTTT.

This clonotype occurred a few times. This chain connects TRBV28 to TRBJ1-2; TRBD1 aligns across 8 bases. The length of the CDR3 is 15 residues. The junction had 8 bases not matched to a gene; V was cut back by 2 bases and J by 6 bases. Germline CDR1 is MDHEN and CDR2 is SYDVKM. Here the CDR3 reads CASSLMPRGRNGYTF. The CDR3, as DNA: TGTGCCAGCAGTTTAATGCCCAGGGGGCGGAATGGCTACACCTTC.

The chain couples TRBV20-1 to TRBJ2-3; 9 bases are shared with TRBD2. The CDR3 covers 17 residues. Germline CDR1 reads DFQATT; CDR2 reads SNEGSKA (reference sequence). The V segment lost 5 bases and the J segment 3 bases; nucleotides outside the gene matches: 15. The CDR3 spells CSAWTSATWTGTDTQYF. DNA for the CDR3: TGCAGTGCTTGGACTAGCGCTACGTGGACGGGGACAGATACGCAGTATTTT.

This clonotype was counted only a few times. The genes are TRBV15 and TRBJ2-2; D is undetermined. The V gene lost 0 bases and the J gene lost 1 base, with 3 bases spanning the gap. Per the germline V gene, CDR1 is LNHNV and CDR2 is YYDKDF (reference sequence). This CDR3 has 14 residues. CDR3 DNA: TGTGCCACCAGCAGAGATCTGAACACCGGGGAGCTGTTTTTT. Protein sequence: CATSRDLNTGELFF.

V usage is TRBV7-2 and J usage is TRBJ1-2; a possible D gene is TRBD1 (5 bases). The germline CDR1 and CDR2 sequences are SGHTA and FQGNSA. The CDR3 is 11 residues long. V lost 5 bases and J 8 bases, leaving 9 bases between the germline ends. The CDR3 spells CASSKDTGYTF. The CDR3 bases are TGTGCCAGCAGCAAGGACACGGGCTACACCTTC.

The CDR3 region is CASSRGWDTEAFF. The CDR3 DNA is TGCGCCAGCAGCCGTGGGTGGGACACTGAAGCTTTCTTT. The V gene is TRBV5-1, the J gene TRBJ1-1; no clear D gene. Germline CDR1 is SGHRS and CDR2 is YFSETQ. The CDR3 length is 13 residues. V lost 4 bases, J lost 3 bases, and 10 bases lay in between.